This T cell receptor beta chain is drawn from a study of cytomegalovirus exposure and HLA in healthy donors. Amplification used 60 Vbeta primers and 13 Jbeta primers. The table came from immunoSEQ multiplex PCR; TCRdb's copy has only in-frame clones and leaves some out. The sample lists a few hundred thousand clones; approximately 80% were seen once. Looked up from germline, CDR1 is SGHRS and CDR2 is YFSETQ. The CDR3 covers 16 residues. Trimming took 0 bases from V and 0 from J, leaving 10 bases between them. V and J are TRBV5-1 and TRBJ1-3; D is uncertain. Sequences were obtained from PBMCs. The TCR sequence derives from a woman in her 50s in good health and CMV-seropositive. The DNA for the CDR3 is TGCGCCAGCAGCTTGGGGTACGTTAGCTCTGGAAACACCATATATTTT. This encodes CASSLGYVSSGNTIYF.